What follows are 32 T cell receptor beta chains derived from one specimen sequenced in a study of radiation and T cells in renal cell carcinoma. This table comes from immunoSEQ multiplex PCR, and its TCRdb copy is limited to in-frame clones, with some not included. The table includes roughly 130,000 clones, 70% to 90% detected once. As to time point: baseline pretreatment blood. Treatment given: 15 Gy SBRT to primary tumor, nephrectomy 4 weeks later. The source was blood, collected from a patient whose treatment included radiotherapy and nephrectomy. The origin of the receptors is a woman aged 50 to 65 with renal cell carcinoma.

The CDR3 nucleotides are TGTGCCAGCAGTCCAGACCGGGGGCCGCAGTACTTC. Its protein product is CASSPDRGPQYF. This chain links TRBV2 with TRBJ2-7; TRBD1 or TRBD2 may be the D gene (6 bases each). Trimming removed 5 bases from V and 9 bases from J, with 14 bases in between. This CDR3 region has 12 residues. CDR1 is SNHLY, CDR2 FYNNEI, per germline. Looking up the rest from reference TRBV2 and TRBJ2-7 gives the full variable domain: EPEVTQTPSHQVTQMGQEVILRCVPISNHLYFYWYRQILGQKVEFLVSFYNNEISEKSEIFDDQFSVERPDGSNFTLKIRSTKLEDSAMYFCASSPDRGPQYFGPGTRLTVT.

J is TRBJ2-7 and V is TRBV6-5; TRBD1 agrees at 7 bases. The CDR3 has 11 amino acids. Germline V lookup: CDR1 MNHEY, CDR2 SVGAGI. V shed 6 bases, J shed 6 bases, and the junction held 2 bases outside the gene matches. The CDR3 sequence: CASRRDSEQYF. In DNA, the CDR3 is TGTGCCAGCAGAAGGGACAGCGAGCAGTACTTC.

This chain uses TRBV11-2 with TRBJ2-7, with D possibly being TRBD2 (7 bases). CDR3 length: 17 residues. CDR1 is SGHAT and CDR2 is FQNNGV in the germline V gene. Between the trimmed V and J ends, which lost 6 bases and 2 bases, there was a span of 23 bases. The CDR3 spells CASRPVKRGGRAYEQYF. CDR3 bases: TGTGCCAGCAGGCCAGTCAAAAGGGGGGGGCGCGCCTACGAGCAGTACTTC.

The chain links TRBV28 to TRBJ2-1; D is unclear. Trimming took off 5 bases at V and 4 bases at J, with 6 bases between the two ends. CDR1 is MDHEN and CDR2 is SYDVKM in the germline V gene. This CDR3 region has 12 residues. The CDR3 reads CASSPTYNEQFF. For the CDR3, the DNA is TGTGCCAGCAGTCCAACGTACAATGAGCAGTTCTTC.

CDR3 nucleotides: TGTGCCAGCAGCTATATGACAGGGGCAACTAATGAAAAACTGTTTTTT. This encodes CASSYMTGATNEKLFF. The rearrangement uses TRBV11-2 and TRBJ1-4; 8 positions match TRBD1. Trimming cost V 4 bases and J 0 bases; bases outside gene matches: 4. Per germline, CDR1 SGHAT and CDR2 FQNNGV. The CDR3 runs 16 residues.

This clone appeared a single time. The chain is built from TRBV30 and TRBJ2-3; D gene ambiguous. CDR1 and CDR2 from the germline V gene are GTSNPN and SVGIG (reference sequence). This CDR3 contains 14 residues. V was pared by 2 bases and J by 2 bases, with 11 bases between. CDR3 nucleotide sequence: TGTGCCTGGAGTAGGCAGAAGTACACAGATACGCAGTATTTT. This translates into CAWSRQKYTDTQYF.

The chain couples TRBV4-2 to TRBJ1-2; TRBD1 matches at 8 bases. The CDR3 spans 15 residues. Germline V gene data show CDR1 as LGHNA and CDR2 as YNFKEQ. Unmatched junction bases numbered 2, after V lost 0 bases and J lost 2 bases. DNA for the CDR3: TGTGCCAGCAGCCAAGATTGGACAGGGAACTATGGCTACACCTTC. It codes for CASSQDWTGNYGYTF.

This clone has only one observation. This chain links TRBV7-9 with TRBJ1-3; possible D gene TRBD1, 6 bases. Germline V gives CDR1 SEHNR, CDR2 FQNEAQ (reference sequence). The length of the CDR3 is 14 residues. V was trimmed by 10 bases and J by 0 bases, leaving 13 bases between them. The CDR3 loop is CAIRRGSSGNTIYF. CDR3 in DNA: TGTGCCATCCGTAGGGGGAGCTCTGGAAACACCATATATTTT.

The V gene is TRBV5-1, the J gene TRBJ2-1; TRBD1 aligns across 12 bases. The trim removed 4 bases at V and 8 bases at J, leaving 7 bases unmatched. This CDR3 has 15 residues. The germline V gene has CDR1 SGHRS and CDR2 YFSETQ. The CDR3 is CASSGGQGATDEQFF. The CDR3 nucleotides read TGCGCCAGCAGCGGGGGACAGGGGGCGACGGATGAGCAGTTCTTC.

The chain has TRBV7-9 and TRBJ2-2; tentative D call: TRBD2 (5 bases). The CDR3 has 16 residues. CDR1 and CDR2 (germline): SEHNR, FQNEAQ (reference sequence). Trimming took 4 bases from V and 5 from J, leaving 17 bases between them. CDR3 amino acids: CASSSPRRRGTGELFF. The DNA of the CDR3 is TGTGCCAGCAGCTCTCCGAGGAGGCGAGGGACCGGGGAGCTGTTTTTT. The complete variable domain, with remaining parts taken from reference TRBV7-9 and TRBJ2-2, reads DTGVSQNPRHKITKRGQNVTFRCDPISEHNRLYWYRQTLGQGPEFLTYFQNEAQLEKSRLLSDRFSAERPKGSFSTLEIQRTEQGDSAMYLCASSSPRRRGTGELFFGEGSRLTVL.

The chain couples TRBV18 to TRBJ1-1, with TRBD1 matching 10 bases. V shed 3 bases, J shed 11 bases, and the junction held 6 bases outside the gene matches. Germline values: CDR1 KGHSH, CDR2 LQKENI. The length of the CDR3 is 13 residues. The CDR3 region has the DNA TGTGCCAGCTCACCGGGACAGGGGACCGAGGCTTTCTTT. Its protein is CASSPGQGTEAFF.

Concerning this clone itself: Other DNA sequences within the sample encode an identical CDR3. J is TRBJ1-3 and V is TRBV15; D is unclear. CDR1 is LNHNV and CDR2 is YYDKDF in the germline V gene (reference sequence). The V and J ends lost 0 bases and 2 bases respectively, with 8 bases between them. This CDR3 has 15 amino acids. The CDR3 DNA reads as TGTGCCACCAGCAGAGATCGGGGTGCTGGAAACACCATATATTTT. This gives the protein CATSRDRGAGNTIYF.

V is TRBV5-1 and J is TRBJ1-1; no clear D. Germline loops: CDR1 SGHRS, CDR2 YFSETQ. Deletions cut 3 bases from V and 5 bases from J, with 17 bases between. The CDR3 sequence is 15 residues long. CDR3 protein: CASSSLTWGGTEAFF. The CDR3 region has the DNA TGCGCCAGCAGCTCTTTGACATGGGGTGGTACTGAAGCTTTCTTT.

The genes are TRBV18 and TRBJ1-2; D may be TRBD1 (5 bases). CDR1 and CDR2 from the germline V gene are KGHSH and LQKENI. V was cut by 6 bases and J by 7 bases, with 15 bases left in between. The CDR3 runs 13 residues. Here the CDR3 DNA reads TGTGCCAGCTCCGAGGGGTTCTCAAGTGGCTACACCTTC. Its translation is CASSEGFSSGYTF.

The genes are TRBV19 and TRBJ1-4; D is perhaps TRBD1 (6 bases). CDR3 size: 15 residues. V was clipped by 5 bases and J by 3 bases, with 13 bases between them. Germline CDR1 LNHDA, CDR2 SQIVND (reference sequence). In nucleotides, the CDR3 is TGTGCCAGTAGTGAGGACAGCAGATCTAATGAAAAACTGTTTTTT. Protein: CASSEDSRSNEKLFF.

The gene calls are TRBV2 and TRBJ2-2, with D tentatively TRBD1 or TRBD2 (5 bases each). Germline loops: CDR1 SNHLY, CDR2 FYNNEI. Trimming cost V 8 bases and J 4 bases, with 11 bases left between them. There are 13 residues in the CDR3. CDR3 sequence reads: CASWGSSTGELFF. CDR3 bases: TGTGCCAGCTGGGGGTCGTCCACCGGGGAGCTGTTTTTT.

The sample holds one count of this clone. A junction boundary mismatches the germline segment, possibly from a read error. The chain recombines TRBV7-7 with TRBJ1-2; TRBD1 agrees at 8 bases. The V gene's germline CDR1 is SSHAT and CDR2 FNYEAQ (reference sequence). The CDR3 totals 13 residues. DNA of the CDR3: TGTGCTAGCAGCCCGGACAGGGCGTATGGCTACACCTTC. Amino acids: CASSPDRAYGYTF.

This sequence joins TRBV19 and TRBJ1-3; no firm D call. Germline V CDR1 and CDR2: LNHDA, SQIVND (reference sequence). The CDR3 length is 13 residues. The CDR3 bases are TGTGCTGCTTCCTCTTTCTCTGGAAACACCATATATTTT. This sequence encodes CAASSFSGNTIYF.

This clone has only one observation. J is TRBJ1-2 and V is TRBV7-2; the D gene is possibly TRBD1 (5 bases). CDR1 and CDR2 from the germline V gene are SGHTA and FQGNSA. The CDR3 totals 16 residues. The V end lost 1 base, the J end lost 5 bases, and 17 bases lay between the germline ends. The CDR3 protein is CASSLGAGPKGYGYTF. CDR3 nucleotides: TGTGCCAGCAGCTTAGGAGCAGGGCCCAAGGGGTATGGCTACACCTTC.

The chain recombines TRBV13 with TRBJ2-3; 9 bases match TRBD2. Trimming at V came to 2 bases and at J to 5 bases, leaving 8 bases not matched to a gene. The CDR3 is 16 amino acids. CDR1 is PRHDT, CDR2 FYEKMQ, per germline (reference sequence). The CDR3 spells CASSLNPSGVQDTQYF. CDR3 coding DNA: TGTGCCAGCAGCTTAAATCCTAGCGGGGTTCAAGATACGCAGTATTTT.

This chain joins TRBV30 and TRBJ1-4, with D perhaps matching TRBD1 (5 bases). V was trimmed by 3 bases and J by 7 bases, leaving 15 bases between them. CDR3 size: 14 residues. Germline lookup yields CDR1 GTSNPN and CDR2 SVGIG (reference sequence). CDR3 loop: CAWSPFSGFEKLFF. The CDR3 coding sequence is TGTGCCTGGAGCCCTTTCTCAGGGTTTGAAAAACTGTTTTTT.

The table lists this clone with a few counts. V usage is TRBV6-5 and J usage is TRBJ2-5; D is ambiguous. CDR1 and CDR2 from the germline V gene are MNHEY and SVGAGI. The CDR3 covers 11 residues. Trimming removed 0 bases from V and 7 bases from J, with 3 bases in between. CDR3 sequence (DNA): TGTGCCAGCAGTTACTCAGCGACCCAGTACTTC. It is translated as CASSYSATQYF.

The chain has TRBV9 and TRBJ1-6; D gene ambiguous. Trimming removed 4 bases at V and 0 bases at J, with 11 bases between. CDR1 is SGDLS and CDR2 is YYNGEE in the germline V gene. CDR3 length equals 16 residues. CDR3 amino acids: CASSLDQSSYNSPLHF. For the CDR3, the DNA is TGTGCCAGCAGCCTGGACCAAAGCTCCTATAATTCACCCCTCCACTTT.

V gene TRBV5-1 combines with J gene TRBJ2-3; the match to TRBD2 covers 13 bases. J was trimmed by 4 bases and V by 3 bases; bases with no gene match: 8. CDR3 length: 17 amino acids. In germline, CDR1 is SGHRS, CDR2 YFSETQ. This chain's CDR3 is CASSWDGGTSGADTQYF. CDR3 in DNA: TGCGCCAGCAGCTGGGACGGCGGGACTAGCGGGGCAGATACGCAGTATTTT.

This clone turned up a few times. The chain joins TRBV6-5 to TRBJ1-6; D call uncertain. CDR3 length equals 13 residues. Germline loops: CDR1 MNHEY, CDR2 SVGAGI. V was trimmed by 8 bases and J by 8 bases, leaving 13 bases between them. CDR3 loop: CASARERDSPLHF. CDR3 coding DNA: TGTGCCAGCGCGAGAGAGAGGGATTCACCCCTCCACTTT.

The chain employs TRBV18 and TRBJ2-6; D is possibly TRBD2 (6 bases). This CDR3 region has 15 residues. Germline V gene data show CDR1 as KGHSH and CDR2 as LQKENI. Trimming removed 2 bases at V and 2 bases at J, with 7 bases between. The CDR3 sequence is CASSPWEAGANVLTF. The CDR3, as DNA: TGTGCCAGCTCACCATGGGAGGCTGGGGCCAACGTCCTGACTTTC.

The chain links TRBV30 to TRBJ1-6, with D uncertain. Looked up from germline, CDR1 is GTSNPN and CDR2 is SVGIG (reference sequence). The germline V and J ends were trimmed by 4 bases and 7 bases, with 11 bases remaining between them. The CDR3 consists of 13 residues. The CDR3, as DNA: TGTGCCTGGAACCGGGAGCAAAATTCACCCCTCCACTTT. This translates into CAWNREQNSPLHF.

The V and J genes are TRBV19 and TRBJ2-1, with D possibly being TRBD1 (5 bases). Trimming took off 5 bases at V and 8 bases at J, with 16 bases between the two ends. The CDR3 has 14 amino acids. Germline assignment: CDR1 LNHDA and CDR2 SQIVND (reference sequence). For the CDR3, the DNA is TGTGCCAGTAGTCTGGGGCTCCAATCCGATGAGCAGTTCTTC. Encoded protein: CASSLGLQSDEQFF.

This clone has just a few counts. The chain links TRBV7-2 to TRBJ2-7, with 8 nucleotides matching TRBD1. V lost 4 bases and J lost 5; bases outside the gene matches: 10. The CDR3 loop spans 15 amino acids. Germline V lookup: CDR1 SGHTA, CDR2 FQGNSA. CDR3 coding DNA: TGTGCCAGCAGCTCCCTCAGGGGGCGCTGGAACGAGCAGTACTTC. Residues: CASSSLRGRWNEQYF. Variable domain in full (rest from reference TRBV7-2 and TRBJ2-7): GAGVSQSPSNKVTEKGKDVELRCDPISGHTALYWYRQSLGQGLEFLIYFQGNSAPDKSGLPSDRFSAERTGGSVSTLTIQRTQQEDSAVYLCASSSLRGRWNEQYFGPGTRLTVT.

The chain has TRBV7-8 and TRBJ1-5; D remains unclear. CDR1 and CDR2 (germline): SGHVS, FQNEAQ. The CDR3 has 16 amino acids. V shed 3 bases and J shed 7 bases, with 19 bases lying between them. The chain's CDR3 is CASSLFRAGLGQPQHF. CDR3 coding DNA: TGTGCCAGCAGCTTGTTCCGTGCAGGCCTTGGGCAGCCCCAGCATTTT.

The chain uses TRBV11-2 and TRBJ2-5, with D perhaps matching TRBD1 or TRBD2 (6 bases each). Between the trimmed V and J ends, which lost 2 bases and 8 bases, there was a span of 15 bases. The CDR3 sequence is 14 residues long. Per the germline V gene, CDR1 is SGHAT and CDR2 is FQNNGV. CDR3 loop: CASSLPDWGATQYF. The CDR3 region has the DNA TGTGCCAGCAGCTTACCGGACTGGGGGGCCACCCAGTACTTC.

The J gene is TRBJ1-1, the V gene TRBV5-1; weak D call: TRBD1 (5 bases). V lost 1 base and J lost 4, with 8 bases in between. Germline V gives CDR1 SGHRS, CDR2 YFSETQ. This CDR3 is 13 amino acids long. DNA of the CDR3: TGCGCCAGCAGCTTGCGTGGGGGCACTGAAGCTTTCTTT. It specifies CASSLRGGTEAFF.